This T cell receptor beta chain was captured in a study of blood T cell repertoires in COVID-19. Clones were sequenced by immunoSEQ multiplex PCR, and TCRdb holds only the in-frame ones, with some missing. This table holds 150,000 to 200,000 clones, approximately 90% found once. Sequenced: peripheral blood. The receptor comes from a human donor in a cohort sampled during active COVID-19.

The CDR3 loop is CASSLPPTRRGREGDTQYF. Here the CDR3 DNA reads TGTGCCAGCAGCTTACCCCCCACTCGACGCGGCAGGGAGGGAGATACGCAGTATTTT. J is TRBJ2-3 and V is TRBV7-2; 7 nucleotides match TRBD2. The germline CDR1 and CDR2 sequences are SGHTA and FQGNSA. This CDR3 is built from 19 residues. J gave up 5 bases and V 2 bases, and 19 bases lay outside the gene matches.